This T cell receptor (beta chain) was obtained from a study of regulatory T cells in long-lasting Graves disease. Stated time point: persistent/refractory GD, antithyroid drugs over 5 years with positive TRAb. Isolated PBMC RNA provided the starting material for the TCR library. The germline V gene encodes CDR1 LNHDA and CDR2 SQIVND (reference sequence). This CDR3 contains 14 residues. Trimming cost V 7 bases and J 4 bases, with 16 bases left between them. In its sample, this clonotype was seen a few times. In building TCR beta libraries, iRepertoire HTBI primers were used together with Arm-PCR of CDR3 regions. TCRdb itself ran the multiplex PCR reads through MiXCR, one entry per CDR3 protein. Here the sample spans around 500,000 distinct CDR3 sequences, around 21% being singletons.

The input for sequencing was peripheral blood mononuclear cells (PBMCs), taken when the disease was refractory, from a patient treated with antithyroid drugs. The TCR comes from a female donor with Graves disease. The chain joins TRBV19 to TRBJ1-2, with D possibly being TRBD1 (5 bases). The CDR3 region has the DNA TGTGCCAGTATAGCAGCAGGGCCCTTCTATGGCTACACCTTC. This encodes CASIAAGPFYGYTF.